Following are 15 T cell receptor beta chains from one sample sequenced in a study of cytomegalovirus exposure and HLA in healthy donors. With 60 Vbeta and 13 Jbeta primers, the PCR was carried out. Here immunoSEQ multiplex PCR was the method, and the copy in TCRdb shows in-frame clones only, minus some. The data hold about 140,000 clones, with 70% to 80% observed a single time. Sequenced material: PBMCs. These receptor sequences come from a woman aged 40-49 years in good health and CMV-seronegative.

The rearrangement uses TRBV6-6 and TRBJ1-2; D is perhaps TRBD1 (6 bases). The CDR3 is 15 residues long. Trimming removed 2 bases at V and 1 base at J, with 11 bases between. CDR1 and CDR2 from the germline V gene are MNHNY and SVGAGI (reference sequence). CDR3 bases: TGTGCCAGCAGTTACCTGACAGGCGATAACTATGGCTACACCTTC. It translates to CASSYLTGDNYGYTF.

There are a few counts of this clone. The V gene is TRBV6-5, the J gene TRBJ2-7; perhaps TRBD1 as D (6 bases). From germline, CDR1 is MNHEY and CDR2 SVGAGI. The CDR3 runs to 14 residues. Trimming took 5 bases from V and 3 from J, leaving 14 bases between them. CDR3 bases: TGTGCCAGCAGTCGACCGGACAGCAACTACGAGCAGTACTTC. Encoded protein: CASSRPDSNYEQYF.

The chain joins TRBV7-9 to TRBJ2-1, with TRBD2 matching over 8 bases. The CDR3 consists of 15 residues. J lost 6 bases, V lost 0 bases, and 4 bases had no gene match. CDR1 SEHNR and CDR2 FQNEAQ come from the germline V gene (reference sequence). The CDR3 region is CASSLAGLVGNEQFF. The CDR3, as DNA: TGTGCCAGCAGCTTAGCGGGACTAGTCGGCAATGAGCAGTTCTTC.

The chain carries TRBV7-2 and TRBJ2-6; D is unresolved. V was pared by 4 bases and J by 0 bases, with 7 bases between. Looked up from germline, CDR1 is SGHTA and CDR2 is FQGNSA. CDR3 size: 15 residues. This CDR3 reads CASSSLGSGANVLTF. The CDR3 DNA sequence: TGTGCCAGCAGCTCGCTCGGCTCTGGGGCCAACGTCCTGACTTTC.

The CDR3 sequence: CASRTGTPNPRDTQYF. In DNA, the CDR3 is TGTGCCAGCAGGACAGGGACTCCCAATCCTCGGGATACGCAGTATTTT. This rearrangement joins TRBV2 to TRBJ2-3, with D tentatively TRBD1 (7 bases). V was trimmed by 6 bases and J by 6 bases, leaving 22 bases between them. In germline, CDR1 is SNHLY, CDR2 FYNNEI. CDR3 length: 16 residues.

The chain couples TRBV6-4 to TRBJ2-2; D ambiguous. V dropped 0 bases and J dropped 4 bases, with 3 bases sitting between them. CDR3 length equals 13 residues. CDR1 is MRHNA, CDR2 SNTAGT, per germline. CDR3 region: CASSDSSTGELFF. The CDR3 DNA reads TGTGCCAGCAGTGACTCTAGCACCGGGGAGCTGTTTTTT.

The chain carries TRBV7-9 and TRBJ1-5, with 7 bases matching TRBD1. CDR1 is SEHNR and CDR2 is FQNEAQ in the germline V gene (reference sequence). V shed 1 base, J shed 5 bases, and the junction held 5 bases outside the gene matches. This CDR3 has 15 residues. The CDR3 coding sequence is TGTGCCAGCAGCTTAGTGGGGACAGTGGATCAGCCCCAGCATTTT. Protein: CASSLVGTVDQPQHF.

The rearrangement links TRBV19 to TRBJ2-6; the D gene is possibly TRBD2 (6 bases). V was clipped by 3 bases and J by 4 bases, with 10 bases between them. The CDR3 consists of 15 residues. Per the germline V gene, CDR1 is LNHDA and CDR2 is SQIVND (reference sequence). The CDR3 sequence: CASSITGRGANVLTF. Written as DNA, the CDR3 is TGTGCCAGTAGTATCACCGGGAGAGGGGCCAACGTCCTGACTTTC.

This rearrangement joins TRBV5-1 to TRBJ2-2; tentatively, D is TRBD2 (5 bases). This CDR3 is built from 15 residues. Germline V gene sequence: CDR1 SGHRS, CDR2 YFSETQ. V was clipped by 1 base and J by 3 bases, with 10 bases between them. The CDR3 loop reads CASSLTEVDTGELFF. The CDR3 bases are TGCGCCAGCAGCTTGACGGAGGTGGACACCGGGGAGCTGTTTTTT.

In this sample, this clone turned up a few times. The genes are TRBV9 and TRBJ2-7, with TRBD1 identical over 8 bases. Germline V gives CDR1 SGDLS, CDR2 YYNGEE. V was clipped by 3 bases and J by 7 bases; unmatched bases: 6. The CDR3 totals 13 residues. The CDR3 bases are TGTGCCAGCAGCGAGACAGGGGAACGGGAGCAGTACTTC. Its protein is CASSETGEREQYF.

In this sample, this clone turned up a few times. The V call is TRBV7-3, the J call TRBJ1-2; 9 positions agree with TRBD1. CDR3 length equals 13 residues. Trimming cost V 2 bases and J 8 bases; bases outside gene matches: 3. CDR1 SGHTA and CDR2 FQGTGA come from the germline V gene. CDR3 sequence (DNA): TGTGCCAGCAGCTTACCACAGGGGGCAGGCTACACCTTC. Its translation: CASSLPQGAGYTF.

The V and J genes are TRBV9 and TRBJ1-1; 7 bases map to TRBD1. V was pared by 3 bases and J by 3 bases, with 11 bases of the junction left unmatched. The CDR3 runs 16 residues. Germline-derived CDR1 and CDR2 are SGDLS and YYNGEE. The DNA of the CDR3 is TGTGCCAGCAGCGCACGGGACAGCCAGGCGGACACTGAAGCTTTCTTT. Translated, it gives CASSARDSQADTEAFF.

This chain connects TRBV2 to TRBJ2-4; 9 nucleotides agree with TRBD1. V was pared by 6 bases and J by 12 bases, with 12 bases of the junction left unmatched. Germline-derived CDR1 and CDR2 are SNHLY and FYNNEI. This CDR3 has 14 residues. Here the CDR3 DNA reads TGTGCCAGCAGAGTACAGGGGGCTGGGGACAGTCAGTACTTC. Amino acids: CASRVQGAGDSQYF.

The chain carries TRBV5-8 and TRBJ1-1; D gene unclear. The CDR3 totals 14 residues. V was trimmed by 4 bases and J by 5 bases, leaving 15 bases between them. Germline V CDR1 and CDR2: SGHTS, YDEGEE. CDR3 in amino acids: CASSHGKFSTEAFF. CDR3 DNA sequence: TGTGCCAGCAGCCACGGTAAATTTAGTACTGAAGCTTTCTTT.

The V gene is TRBV27, the J gene TRBJ2-1, with TRBD2 matching 12 bases. CDR3 length: 16 amino acids. Germline V CDR1 and CDR2: MNHEY, SMNVEV (reference sequence). V lost 6 bases and J lost 2; bases outside the gene matches: 5. The CDR3 spells CASRRTSGTAYNEQFF. The CDR3 DNA reads TGTGCCAGCAGACGGACTAGCGGGACGGCCTACAATGAGCAGTTCTTC.